A single T cell receptor beta chain is shown here with its context. Its antigen remains unidentified. The entry originates in a study of a mutant IDH1 vaccine in newly diagnosed glioma. Study-wide context: Among treated patients, about 60% were male and roughly 38% female, and mean age was roughly 40 years. Earlier therapy was either radiotherapy, temozolomide, or both, and most got both.

The V segment lost 3 bases and the J segment 5 bases; nucleotides outside the gene matches: 6. The CDR3 totals 15 residues. Germline values: CDR1 MNHEY, CDR2 SMNVEV (reference sequence). Time point specified: week 23, last vaccination. Every single dose of the vaccine, 300 ug of mutant IDH1 20-mer peptide, came with topical imiquimod. TCRdb's table, derived via immunoSEQ multiplex PCR, lists solely in-frame clones and lacks some. The sample holds 9,500 to 12,000 clones, around 88% seen once. The source is a middle-aged woman with glioma. Some clones in this sample may be carry-over from other donors' samples. Material: PBMCs, obtained from a glioma patient whose treatment included an IDH1 peptide vaccine. This sequence joins TRBV27 and TRBJ1-4; 7 positions agree with TRBD1. CDR3 DNA: TGTGCCAGCAGTTTTACCGTGGACAGGAATGAAAAACTGTTTTTT. Translation: CASSFTVDRNEKLFF.